The source of this T cell receptor (beta chain) is a study of blood T cell repertoires in COVID-19. The CDR3 runs 15 residues. Deletions cut 6 bases from V and 5 bases from J, with 18 bases between. CDR1 SEHNR and CDR2 FQNEAQ come from the germline V gene (reference sequence). As processed by the authors: Scientists estimated how many nucleated cells there were by amplifying reference gene primers. The repertoire was sequenced with immunoSEQ multiplex PCR; TCRdb's copy has only in-frame clones and lacks some. The DNA was the basis for D and trimming; V, J and clone size are from that table. This table holds about 200,000 clones, around nine tenths found once.

The source of this sequence is a man aged 55 to 70 who had recovered from COVID-19. The gene calls are TRBV7-9 and TRBJ2-3, with D perhaps matching TRBD1 (6 bases). The sequenced sample was peripheral blood. CDR3 sequence reads: CASRPQGKFLDTQYF. The CDR3 DNA follows: TGTGCCAGCAGGCCACAGGGTAAATTCTTAGATACGCAGTATTTT.